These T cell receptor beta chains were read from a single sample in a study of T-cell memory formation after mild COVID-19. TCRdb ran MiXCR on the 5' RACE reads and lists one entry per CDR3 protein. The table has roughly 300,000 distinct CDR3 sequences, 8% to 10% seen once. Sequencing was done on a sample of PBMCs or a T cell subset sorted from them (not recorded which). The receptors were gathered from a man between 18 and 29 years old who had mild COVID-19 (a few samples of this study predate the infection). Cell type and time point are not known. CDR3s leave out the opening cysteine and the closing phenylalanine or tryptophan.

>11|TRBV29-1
SVARPLSYEQY
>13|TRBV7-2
ASSSDRGGADTQY
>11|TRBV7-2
ASTAGLAYTQY
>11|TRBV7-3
ASSSTVTGELF
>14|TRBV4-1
ASSQGSGTGKNIQY
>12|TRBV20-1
SARDRALVETQY
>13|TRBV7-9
ASSRSGGSYNEQF
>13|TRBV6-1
ASSDDWWGNFGYT
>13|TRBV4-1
ASSQGQGAYNEQF
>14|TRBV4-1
ASSQDPRGLSDTQY
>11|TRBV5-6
ASSLERGDVQY
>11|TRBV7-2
ASILEMNTEAF
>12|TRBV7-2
ASSSERLVNIQY
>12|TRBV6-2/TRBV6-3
ASSQPRDVYGYT
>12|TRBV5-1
ASSLAGWNTEAF
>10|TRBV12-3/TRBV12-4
ASSPFDQPQH
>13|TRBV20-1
SALTSGGNQETQY
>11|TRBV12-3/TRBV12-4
ASSLALLYEQY